Given below is one T cell receptor beta chain in context. Its antigen remains undetermined. Within one base of it there is no much larger clone, and no base qualities were kept. TCRbeta CDR3 regions were amplified from genomic DNA using the immunoSEQ Assay, a bias-controlled multiplex PCR. On the authors' methods: The number of nucleated cells in each sample was estimated from the amplification of reference gene primers within the assay. To quantify the absolute abundance of each unique TCRbeta CDR3 rearrangement, sequence reads were collapsed and filtered. Productive Simpson clonality was computed per sample as the square root of Simpson's diversity index over productive rearrangements. TCRdb retrieved this table from immuneACCESS and kept in-frame rearrangements only. Not all clones are present; in checked studies, unresolved V genes account for under half, and no reason is known for the remainder. V and J calls and clone size are those listed in that table; D and trimming were worked out from the DNA. The sample contains some 150,000 clones, roughly 83% of them found a single time. The ten largest clones add up to 25% to 30% of the sample.

Collaborating institutions collected whole blood in K2EDTA tubes following their own protocols. For TCRbeta analysis, collaborators shipped samples as frozen whole blood, isolated PBMCs, or DNA extracted from either of those sample types. From its cysteine to its phenylalanine, the CDR3 spans 15 amino acids. Left in the record is the CDR3 DNA by itself, 45 bases read in frame from the first base. Via the germline V gene (reference sequence), CDR1 is LNHDA and CDR2 SQIVND. V is clipped by 6 bases and J by 1 base, and the sequence between their germline boundaries is 13 bases long. The sample comes from a study of blood T cell repertoires in COVID-19 (dated by TCRdb to about 2020). As for the study more broadly: The collaborator samples originated in the United States, Italy and Spain and spanned the acute and convalescent phases of COVID-19. The repertoires were released in a freely available public database intended as a resource for research on the immune response to SARS-CoV-2. The material from the prospective study consisted of cDNA or gDNA derived from T cells, B-cell-depleted T cells, or PBMCs. The sample metadata nearly always contained a de-identified subject ID, COVID-19 status, age in years and sex. Where HLA class I and class II types were available, the types were taken from metadata supplied by the sample provider, not from assay-based typing. Samples came from the ongoing ImmuneRACE study (first 160 participants) plus 1,254 subjects from 6 global collaborators. Deeply sampled blood TCRbeta repertoires from subjects exposed to, actively infected with, or recovered from COVID-19 were included in the dataset.

What the authors observed across the whole study: The quantity of clinical and demographic metadata differed by source and by participant and was supplied without curation.

The chain employs TRBV19 and TRBJ1-5, with an unclear D gene assignment. The sequenced material came from peripheral blood. This TCR was sampled from a woman aged 60-75 years with acute or convalescent COVID-19. The DNA reads as follows: TGTGCCAGTAGGCCGGCAGAGGTCAGCAATCAGCCCCAGCATTTT. Its product reads: CASRPAEVSNQPQHF.